A single sample is the source of the 2 T cell receptor beta chains below, sequenced in a study of blood T cell repertoires in COVID-19. Clones were sequenced by immunoSEQ multiplex PCR, and TCRdb holds only the in-frame ones, with some missing. The data show around 160,000 clones, 65% to 85% seen once. The sample comprised PBMCs or T cells enriched from blood (not recorded which). These TCRs come from a woman aged 55-69 years who had recovered from COVID-19.

J is TRBJ1-6 and V is TRBV3-1 (or the pseudogene TRBV3-2); 7 bases agree with TRBD1. Germline assignment: CDR1 LGHDT and CDR2 YNNKEL (reference sequence). Trimming at V came to 4 bases and at J to 7 bases, leaving 7 bases not matched to a gene. The CDR3 runs 15 residues. The CDR3 sequence is CASSLGQAQNSPLHF. The CDR3 coding sequence is TGTGCCAGCAGCCTAGGACAGGCCCAAAATTCACCCCTCCACTTT.

The chain combines TRBV9 with TRBJ1-1; D perhaps matches TRBD1 (6 bases). V lost 0 bases and J 0 bases, leaving 9 bases between the germline ends. Germline V gives CDR1 SGDLS, CDR2 YYNGEE. The CDR3 contains 15 residues. The CDR3 DNA sequence: TGTGCCAGCAGCGTAGGGACAGTCATGAACACTGAAGCTTTCTTT. The encoded protein is CASSVGTVMNTEAFF.